This T cell receptor beta chain was obtained from a study of cytomegalovirus exposure and HLA in healthy donors. The primer mix had 60 Vbeta and 13 Jbeta primers. Clones were sequenced by immunoSEQ multiplex PCR, and TCRdb holds only the in-frame ones, with some missing. The sample consists of 160,000 or so clones, around 80% of them appearing once. There are 12 residues in the CDR3. Germline lookup yields CDR1 SGHRS and CDR2 YFSETQ. V lost 1 base to trimming and J lost 4 bases, with 6 bases between them. J is TRBJ2-7 and V is TRBV5-1; D gene unclear. Sequenced: PBMCs. The sequence was obtained from a male donor in good health and CMV-seropositive. The chain's CDR3 is CASSLIEYEQYF. The CDR3 coding sequence is TGCGCCAGCAGCTTGATTGAGTACGAGCAGTACTTC.